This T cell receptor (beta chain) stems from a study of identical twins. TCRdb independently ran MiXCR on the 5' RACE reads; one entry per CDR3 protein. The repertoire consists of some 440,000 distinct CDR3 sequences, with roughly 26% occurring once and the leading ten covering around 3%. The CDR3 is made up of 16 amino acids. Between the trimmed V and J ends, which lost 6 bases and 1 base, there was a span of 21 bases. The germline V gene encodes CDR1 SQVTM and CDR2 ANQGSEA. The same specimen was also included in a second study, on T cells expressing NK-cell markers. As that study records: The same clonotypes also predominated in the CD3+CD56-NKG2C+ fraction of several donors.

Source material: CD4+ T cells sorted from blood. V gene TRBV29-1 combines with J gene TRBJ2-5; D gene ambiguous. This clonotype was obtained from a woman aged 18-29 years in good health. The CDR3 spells CSVMGLRGLIQETQYF. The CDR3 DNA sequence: TGCAGCGTCATGGGTCTTCGCGGCCTTATCCAAGAGACCCAGTACTTC.